This passage covers 21 T cell receptor beta chains from one sample sequenced in a study of blood T cell repertoires in COVID-19 (dated by TCRdb to about 2020). Libraries were made using the immunoSEQ multiplex PCR assay. Here the immuneACCESS table is served through TCRdb, limited to in-frame sequences with V and J called. Missing clones are a known gap in these copies; in checked studies unresolved V genes cover under half, and the rest lacks a known reason. This sample holds some 200,000 clones; approximately 75% were observed only once. The ten largest account for around a tenth of the sample. The sample taken for sequencing was PBMCs or T cells enriched from blood (not recorded which). Source of these receptors: a man in his forties who had recovered from COVID-19.

The chain combines TRBV5-1 with TRBJ2-3; 9 nucleotides agree with TRBD2. Trimming cost V 5 bases and J 0 bases; bases outside gene matches: 4. This CDR3 spans 15 amino acids. CDR1 and CDR2 from the germline V gene are SGHRS and YFSETQ. Here the CDR3 DNA reads TGCGCCAGCAGATTCGGACTAGCGAGCACAGATACGCAGTATTTT. Its translation: CASRFGLASTDTQYF.

This clone has only a few counts. This chain uses TRBV5-1 with TRBJ2-3, with 8 bases matching TRBD2. Trimming removed 5 bases from V and 0 bases from J; junction bases left unmatched: 5. CDR1 and CDR2 from the germline V gene are SGHRS and YFSETQ. This CDR3 spans 15 amino acids. The CDR3 sequence is CASRLAVTSTDTQYF. The CDR3 nucleotides are TGCGCCAGCAGACTAGCGGTTACTAGCACAGATACGCAGTATTTT.

The rearrangement uses TRBV18 and TRBJ2-1; 8 bases are shared with TRBD2. Germline V gene lookup returns CDR1 KGHSH and CDR2 LQKENI. The ends lost 3 bases at V and 6 bases at J; junction bases unmatched: 13. This CDR3 spans 17 amino acids. CDR3 bases: TGTGCCAGCTCACCCCGAGGAGCGGGAGTATTGGGCAATGAGCAGTTCTTC. Its translation: CASSPRGAGVLGNEQFF.

This sequence joins TRBV5-8 and TRBJ2-1; 8 positions agree with TRBD1. V lost 4 bases and J lost 7; bases outside the gene matches: 13. The germline gives CDR1 SGHTS, CDR2 YDEGEE. The CDR3 totals 16 residues. CDR3 DNA: TGTGCCAGCAGCGCAGGGGGCTCCGGGAAGGGGAATGAGCAGTTCTTC. This gives the protein CASSAGGSGKGNEQFF.

The gene calls are TRBV6-4 and TRBJ2-5; the D gene is possibly TRBD1 (5 bases). Looked up from germline, CDR1 is MRHNA and CDR2 is SNTAGT. This CDR3 comprises 19 residues. Trimming removed 0 bases at V and 5 bases at J, with 25 bases between. This CDR3 is CASSDSQAERTRSRETQYF. The CDR3 coding sequence is TGTGCCAGCAGTGACTCACAGGCTGAACGGACAAGGTCTCGGGAGACCCAGTACTTC.

This clone was seen at least ten times. V is TRBV6-6 and J is TRBJ1-6, with TRBD1 as a possible D gene (6 bases). This CDR3 comprises 17 residues. Germline V gene data show CDR1 as MNHNY and CDR2 as SVGAGI (reference sequence). Between the trimmed V and J ends, which lost 5 bases and 5 bases, there was a span of 19 bases. The CDR3 coding sequence is TGTGCCAGCAGTCCAAGACAGGTGATCCTCAATAATTCACCCCTCCACTTT. It specifies CASSPRQVILNNSPLHF.

This sequence joins TRBV5-1 and TRBJ1-1, with 9 nucleotides matching TRBD1. J was trimmed by 1 base and V by 3 bases; bases with no gene match: 13. The CDR3 is 18 residues long. CDR1 and CDR2 (germline): SGHRS, YFSETQ. CDR3 sequence reads: CASSYYRDRAGWNTEAFF. The CDR3 coding sequence is TGCGCCAGCAGCTATTACCGGGACAGGGCTGGATGGAACACTGAAGCTTTCTTT.

This sequence joins TRBV5-1 and TRBJ2-3; 7 nucleotides match TRBD2. The germline V gene encodes CDR1 SGHRS and CDR2 YFSETQ. J was trimmed by 3 bases and V by 1 base; bases with no gene match: 14. The CDR3 length is 18 residues. The CDR3 region has the DNA TGCGCCAGCAGCTTGAGGCAGGGAGGGGTACCTAGGACAGATACGCAGTATTTT. It is translated as CASSLRQGGVPRTDTQYF.

This clone has only one observation. The chain carries TRBV11-2 and TRBJ2-5; 8 bases are shared with TRBD1. With V trimmed by 5 bases and J by 5 bases, 7 bases remained unmatched. Germline CDR1 reads SGHAT; CDR2 reads FQNNGV. The CDR3 runs to 14 residues. In DNA form, the CDR3 reads TGTGCCAGCAGCCGTGGACAGGGTCGGGAGACCCAGTACTTC. Translation gives CASSRGQGRETQYF.

The CDR3 bases are TGTGCCAGCAGCCGGGTAGGGGGAAACACTGAAGCTTTCTTT. Residues: CASSRVGGNTEAFF. The rearrangement joins TRBV7-8 to TRBJ1-1; a weak D match, TRBD1 (6 bases). Deletions cut 5 bases from V and 2 bases from J, with 12 bases between. Germline loops: CDR1 SGHVS, CDR2 FQNEAQ. This CDR3 contains 14 residues. The full variable domain, in which reference TRBV7-8 and TRBJ1-1 provide the parts outside the CDR3, is GAGVSQSPRYKVAKRGQDVALRCDPISGHVSLFWYQQALGQGPEFLTYFQNEAQLDKSGLPSDRFFAERPEGSVSTLKIQRTQQEDSAVYLCASSRVGGNTEAFFGQGTRLTVV.

The V gene is TRBV19, the J gene TRBJ2-1, with 7 bases lining up with TRBD1. With 3 bases clipped from V and 2 bases from J, the junction kept 7 bases outside the gene matches. This CDR3 is built from 16 residues. Germline loops: CDR1 LNHDA, CDR2 SQIVND (reference sequence). CDR3 bases: TGTGCCAGTAGTATGGGTCCGGGACAGACCTACAATGAGCAGTTCTTC. Its translation is CASSMGPGQTYNEQFF.

This clone came up once. The chain has TRBV12-5 and TRBJ1-3; D not certain. The germline V and J ends were trimmed by 3 bases and 6 bases, with 18 bases remaining between them. This CDR3 contains 16 residues. Germline V lookup: CDR1 LGHNT, CDR2 FRNRAP. CDR3 nucleotide sequence: TGTGCTAGTGGTTTAGGCAGGACTCTTACGGAAAACACCATATATTTT. As protein: CASGLGRTLTENTIYF.

The rearrangement links TRBV19 to TRBJ1-2, with TRBD1 matching 9 bases. The germline CDR1 and CDR2 sequences are LNHDA and SQIVND (reference sequence). The CDR3 has 14 residues. The V gene end was trimmed by 3 bases and the J gene end by 8 bases; junction bases not matched to a gene: 7. CDR3 in amino acids: CASSMGQGKMGYTF. For the CDR3, the DNA is TGTGCCAGTAGTATGGGACAGGGAAAGATGGGCTACACCTTC. Supplemented by reference TRBV19 and TRBJ1-2, the full variable domain reads DGGITQSPKYLFRKEGQNVTLSCEQNLNHDAMYWYRQDPGQGLRLIYYSQIVNDFQKGDIAEGYSVSREKKESFPLTVTSAQKNPTAFYLCASSMGQGKMGYTFGSGTRLTVV.

This clone was detected a few times. The V and J genes are TRBV2 and TRBJ2-2; the D gene is possibly TRBD1 (5 bases). The germline gives CDR1 SNHLY, CDR2 FYNNEI. Deletions cut 5 bases from V and 3 bases from J, with 7 bases between. The CDR3 is 13 amino acids. This CDR3 is CASSIQDTGELFF. The CDR3, as DNA: TGTGCCAGCAGTATACAGGACACCGGGGAGCTGTTTTTT. The full variable domain, its missing parts supplied by reference TRBV2 and TRBJ2-2, is EPEVTQTPSHQVTQMGQEVILRCVPISNHLYFYWYRQILGQKVEFLVSFYNNEISEKSEIFDDQFSVERPDGSNFTLKIRSTKLEDSAMYFCASSIQDTGELFFGEGSRLTVL.

This clone appeared a few times. CDR3 nucleotide sequence: TGTGCCAGCAGCTCGCCTATTCAGGGGCCTCCCAGGGAAAAACTGTTTTTT. Its translation is CASSSPIQGPPREKLFF. The rearrangement joins TRBV11-2 to TRBJ1-4; D possibly corresponds to TRBD1 (6 bases). This CDR3 comprises 17 residues. Germline V gives CDR1 SGHAT, CDR2 FQNNGV. V was trimmed by 4 bases and J by 8 bases, leaving 23 bases between them.

This clone was detected a few times. This sequence joins TRBV19 and TRBJ1-5, with unresolved D. The CDR3 runs 14 residues. Per the germline V gene, CDR1 is LNHDA and CDR2 is SQIVND (reference sequence). Trimming took off 5 bases at V and 2 bases at J, with 10 bases between the two ends. CDR3 residues: CASSPLRGNQPQHF. CDR3 nucleotide sequence: TGTGCCAGTAGTCCACTCCGGGGCAATCAGCCCCAGCATTTT.

The V call is TRBV7-9, the J call TRBJ1-1; 8 bases are shared with TRBD1. The CDR3 covers 14 residues. Germline V gives CDR1 SEHNR, CDR2 FQNEAQ (reference sequence). V lost 1 base to trimming and J lost 6 bases; unmatched junction nucleotides: 4. CDR3 amino acids: CASSLGTGSPEAFF. CDR3 bases: TGTGCCAGCAGCTTAGGGACAGGGAGCCCTGAAGCTTTCTTT.

The chain joins TRBV7-8 to TRBJ1-2; 9 bases align to TRBD1. There are 14 residues in the CDR3. Looked up from germline, CDR1 is SGHVS and CDR2 is FQNEAQ. The junction had 2 bases not matched to a gene; V was cut back by 4 bases and J by 2 bases. The CDR3 nucleotides are TGTGCCAGCAGCTACGGACAGGGGAACTATGGCTACACCTTC. Translated: CASSYGQGNYGYTF.

The chain carries TRBV28 and TRBJ2-1; 11 nucleotides align to TRBD2. The CDR3 contains 16 residues. CDR1 is MDHEN and CDR2 is SYDVKM in the germline V gene. V lost 1 base, J lost 3 bases, and 2 bases stayed unmatched. CDR3 residues: CASSLSGTSGYNEQFF. Written as DNA, the CDR3 is TGTGCCAGCAGTTTATCCGGGACTAGCGGCTACAATGAGCAGTTCTTC.

The V gene is TRBV7-9, the J gene TRBJ1-2; D is perhaps TRBD1 (5 bases). Trimming took off 1 base at V and 7 bases at J, with 13 bases between the two ends. Germline values: CDR1 SEHNR, CDR2 FQNEAQ (reference sequence). CDR3 length: 14 residues. This chain's CDR3 is CASSLDATGGGYTF. The CDR3 DNA sequence: TGTGCCAGCAGCTTAGACGCAACCGGGGGTGGCTACACCTTC.

CDR3 amino acids: CASSPRGTNYGYTF. The CDR3, as DNA: TGTGCCAGTAGTCCACGAGGTACTAACTATGGCTACACCTTC. The J gene is TRBJ1-2, the V gene TRBV19; D uncertain. Germline V gene data show CDR1 as LNHDA and CDR2 as SQIVND (reference sequence). Trimming shortened V by 5 bases and J by 0 bases, and 10 bases separated the two germline ends. The CDR3 length is 14 residues.